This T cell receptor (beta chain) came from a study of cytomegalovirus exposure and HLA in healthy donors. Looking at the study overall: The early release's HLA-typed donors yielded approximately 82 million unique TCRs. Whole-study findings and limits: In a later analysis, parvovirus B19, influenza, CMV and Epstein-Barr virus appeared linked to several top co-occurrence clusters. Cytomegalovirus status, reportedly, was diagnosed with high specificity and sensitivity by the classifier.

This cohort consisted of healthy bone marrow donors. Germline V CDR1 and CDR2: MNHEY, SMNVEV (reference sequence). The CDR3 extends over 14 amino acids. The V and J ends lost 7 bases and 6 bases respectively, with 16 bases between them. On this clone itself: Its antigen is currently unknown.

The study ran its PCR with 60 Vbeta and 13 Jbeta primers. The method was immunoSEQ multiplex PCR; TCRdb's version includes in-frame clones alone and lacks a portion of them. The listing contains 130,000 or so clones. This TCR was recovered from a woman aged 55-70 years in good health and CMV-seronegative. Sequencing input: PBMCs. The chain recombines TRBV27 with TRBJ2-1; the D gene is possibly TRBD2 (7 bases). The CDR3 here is CASKDTGGRNEQFF. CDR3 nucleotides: TGTGCCAGCAAAGATACGGGGGGCCGCAATGAGCAGTTCTTC.